This TCR beta chain was observed in a study of blood T cells in healthy people across ages. Study-level background: About one barcoded beta molecule was captured per two T cells (by template switching). Study-level points and caveats: Expanded clonotype shifts may have been confounded, as the donors had an unknown CMV status. Both higher diversity and more naive CD4+ cells marked long-lived donors when set against aged donors.

Next came a second PCR, run for about 6 to 12 cycles, which used a sample-barcoded 5' primer along with a J-beta primer mix. TCRdb passed the 5' RACE reads through MiXCR, listing each CDR3 protein once. The table shows under 750,000 distinct CDR3 sequences, with around half occurring only once. The CDR3 has 15 residues. Germline CDR1 reads SGHNT; CDR2 reads YENEEA. Total RNA, at least 6 micrograms per sample, came from PBMCs. On this clonotype itself: Its antigen is still unknown. A junction boundary mismatches the germline segment, possibly from a read error.

Material for sequencing was blood. This chain connects TRBV11-3 to TRBJ2-2; 8 positions agree with TRBD2. This clonotype originated in a man older than 75 in good health. The CDR3 DNA sequence: TGTGCCAGCAGTTGGGGACTAGGGAACGCCGGGGAGCTGTTTTTT. Protein sequence: CASSWGLGNAGELFF.